This TCR beta chain was sequenced during a study of blood T cell repertoires in COVID-19. Study-wide context: Sources were T cells, B-cell-depleted T cells, or PBMCs; the material itself was cDNA or gDNA.

Libraries were prepared by immunoSEQ multiplex PCR; TCRdb keeps only in-frame clonotypes and omits some of them. The sample holds 150,000 to 200,000 clones, 60% to 80% seen once. V gave up 3 bases and J gave up 4 bases, with 21 bases separating them. The CDR3 runs to 18 residues. The germline V gene has CDR1 MGHRA and CDR2 YSYEKL. Sequenced input: peripheral blood. This TCR came from a man in his sixties with active or convalescent COVID-19. The chain combines TRBV4-1 with TRBJ1-4, with D perhaps matching TRBD1 (5 bases). CDR3 loop: CASSHRIRGGGINEKLFF. The DNA of the CDR3 is TGCGCCAGCAGCCACCGCATACGGGGGGGAGGGATTAATGAAAAACTGTTTTTT.